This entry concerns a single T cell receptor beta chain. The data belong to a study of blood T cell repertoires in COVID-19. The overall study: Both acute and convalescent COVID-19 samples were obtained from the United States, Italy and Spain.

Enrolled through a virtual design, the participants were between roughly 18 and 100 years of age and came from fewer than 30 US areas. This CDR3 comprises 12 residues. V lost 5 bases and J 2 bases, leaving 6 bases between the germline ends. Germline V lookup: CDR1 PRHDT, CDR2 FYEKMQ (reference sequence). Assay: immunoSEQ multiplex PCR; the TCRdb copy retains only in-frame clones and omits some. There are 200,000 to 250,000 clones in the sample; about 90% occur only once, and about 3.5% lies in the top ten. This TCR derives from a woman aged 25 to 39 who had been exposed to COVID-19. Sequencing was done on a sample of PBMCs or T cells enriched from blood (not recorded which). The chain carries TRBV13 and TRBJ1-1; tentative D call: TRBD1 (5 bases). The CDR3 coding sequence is TGTGCCAGCAGCAGGACAAACACTGAAGCTTTCTTT. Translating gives CASSRTNTEAFF.